These 23 T cell receptor beta chains originate from one sample sequenced in a study of shared clonotypes between healthy human individuals. TCRdb keeps only in-frame clones here, not all; method: immunoSEQ multiplex PCR. The table records under 1,100,000 clones, about 75% of them present only once. Input material: memory CD4+ T cells sorted from blood. The subset is: CD45RA-negative fraction. All receptors derive from a man aged 18 to 30 in good health.

The chain is built from TRBV2 and TRBJ2-7; TRBD1 might be the D (7 bases). The germline V gene encodes CDR1 SNHLY and CDR2 FYNNEI. Trimming left V 4 bases short and J 3 bases short, with 16 bases between. This CDR3 comprises 15 residues. Written as DNA, the CDR3 is TGTGCCAGCAGTGCCCAGGGGGGAATGGGCTACGAGCAGTACTTC. Translating it yields CASSAQGGMGYEQYF. Full variable domain (rest looked up from reference TRBV2 and TRBJ2-7): EPEVTQTPSHQVTQMGQEVILRCVPISNHLYFYWYRQILGQKVEFLVSFYNNEISEKSEIFDDQFSVERPDGSNFTLKIRSTKLEDSAMYFCASSAQGGMGYEQYFGPGTRLTVT.

V and J are TRBV7-9 and TRBJ2-4, with TRBD2 identical over 11 bases. J lost 4 bases, V lost 5 bases, and 4 bases had no gene match. Germline CDR1 reads SEHNR; CDR2 reads FQNEAQ (reference sequence). The CDR3 is made up of 15 amino acids. CDR3: CASSARLAGKNIQYF. The CDR3 DNA follows: TGTGCCAGCAGCGCTCGACTAGCGGGGAAAAACATTCAGTACTTC.

Here the CDR3 DNA reads TGTGCCAGCAGCTTGGGAGGGATTGGAAACACCATATATTTT. Amino acid sequence: CASSLGGIGNTIYF. The rearrangement joins TRBV5-6 to TRBJ1-3; no clear D. Germline V gene sequence: CDR1 SGHDT, CDR2 YYEEEE. Trimming removed 0 bases at V and 3 bases at J, with 7 bases between. The CDR3 sequence is 14 residues long.

A note on this clone: Distinct nucleotide sequences in the sample also encode this CDR3. The chain employs TRBV19 and TRBJ1-2; 7 positions agree with TRBD1. CDR3 length: 13 residues. The germline gives CDR1 LNHDA, CDR2 SQIVND (reference sequence). V lost 4 bases to trimming and J lost 2 bases; unmatched junction nucleotides: 1. The CDR3 DNA follows: TGTGCCAGTAGTACGGGACAGAACTATGGCTACACCTTC. Translating gives CASSTGQNYGYTF.

The CDR3 spells CAISESSGQYF. CDR3 DNA sequence: TGTGCCATCAGTGAGTCCTCGGGGCAGTACTTC. This chain joins TRBV10-3 and TRBJ2-7; no reliable D call. Trimming removed 0 bases from V and 9 bases from J, with 6 bases in between. This CDR3 is built from 11 residues. CDR1 and CDR2 from the germline V gene are ENHRY and SYGVKD.

The V and J genes are TRBV28 and TRBJ1-1, with a tentative D call TRBD1 (6 bases). The CDR3 is 14 residues long. Trimming shortened V by 4 bases and J by 5 bases, and 14 bases separated the two germline ends. Germline V gene data show CDR1 as MDHEN and CDR2 as SYDVKM. The CDR3 region is CASSWPGAVTEAFF. CDR3 DNA sequence: TGTGCCAGCAGTTGGCCGGGGGCGGTGACTGAAGCTTTCTTT. Based on the CDR3 plus reference TRBV28 and TRBJ1-1, the full variable domain is DVKVTQSSRYLVKRTGEKVFLECVQDMDHENMFWYRQDPGLGLRLIYFSYDVKMKEKGDIPEGYSVSREKKERFSLILESASTNQTSMYLCASSWPGAVTEAFFGQGTRLTVV.

Note on this clone: It may be a read error: a sequence one base away is much more abundant. Distinct nucleotide sequences in the sample also encode this CDR3. The chain employs TRBV6-1 and TRBJ1-2; D call uncertain. The CDR3 is 11 amino acids. The V gene's germline CDR1 is MNHNS and CDR2 SASEGT. V was clipped by 1 base and J by 5 bases, with 2 bases between them. The CDR3: CASSEGYGYTF. The CDR3 DNA follows: TGTGCCAGCAGTGAAGGGTATGGCTACACCTTC.

The rearrangement links TRBV5-1 to TRBJ2-1; no firm D call. From germline, CDR1 is SGHRS and CDR2 YFSETQ. V lost 0 bases to trimming and J lost 2 bases, with 9 bases between them. This CDR3 is 15 amino acids long. For the CDR3, the DNA is TGCGCCAGCAGCTTGGGGCCTGAAACCTACAATGAGCAGTTCTTC. Translated, it gives CASSLGPETYNEQFF.

The V gene is TRBV7-9, the J gene TRBJ2-3; D is perhaps TRBD1 (5 bases). Trimming stripped 1 base from V and 7 bases from J, with 21 bases between. This CDR3 is built from 17 residues. The V gene's germline CDR1 is SEHNR and CDR2 FQNEAQ (reference sequence). The CDR3 spells CASSLVSRWQGYNTQYF. The DNA of the CDR3 is TGTGCCAGCAGCTTAGTTTCCCGATGGCAGGGATATAATACGCAGTATTTT.

The rearrangement joins TRBV9 to TRBJ2-6; the match to TRBD1 covers 10 bases. CDR1 is SGDLS and CDR2 is YYNGEE in the germline V gene. The ends lost 1 base at V and 1 base at J; junction bases unmatched: 5. The CDR3 covers 18 residues. The chain's CDR3 is CASSVPGTGESGANVLTF. Here the CDR3 DNA reads TGTGCCAGCAGCGTACCCGGGACAGGGGAGTCTGGGGCCAACGTCCTGACTTTC.

Details on this clone: Other DNA sequences in the sample encode the same CDR3. The rearrangement joins TRBV5-1 to TRBJ2-1; 12 bases align to TRBD2. Germline trimming cut 4 bases from V and 3 bases from J; bases unmatched to any gene: 2. Germline V gene lookup returns CDR1 SGHRS and CDR2 YFSETQ. This CDR3 comprises 15 residues. Here the CDR3 DNA reads TGCGCCAGCAGCACGGGACTAGCGGGCTACAATGAGCAGTTCTTC. Translation: CASSTGLAGYNEQFF.

Notes on this clone: Other DNA sequences in this specimen translate into the identical CDR3. J is TRBJ1-5 and V is TRBV28; weak D call: TRBD1 (5 bases). There are 13 residues in the CDR3. V was trimmed by 5 bases and J by 4 bases, leaving 9 bases between them. CDR1 is MDHEN, CDR2 SYDVKM, per germline. DNA of the CDR3: TGTGCCAGCAGTCGCCGGGGGAATCAGCCCCAGCATTTT. Protein: CASSRRGNQPQHF.

This sequence joins TRBV30 and TRBJ2-3, with D perhaps TRBD2 (5 bases). The V gene's germline CDR1 is GTSNPN and CDR2 SVGIG (reference sequence). The V end lost 3 bases, the J end lost 5 bases, and 12 bases lay between the germline ends. The CDR3 runs to 13 residues. CDR3: CAWRSSRGDTQYF. CDR3 coding DNA: TGTGCCTGGAGGTCTAGCCGGGGAGATACGCAGTATTTT.

On this clone: The sample carries other DNA sequences with the same CDR3. This chain connects TRBV7-8 to TRBJ1-2; D possibly corresponds to TRBD1 (5 bases). CDR3 length: 15 amino acids. Germline lookup yields CDR1 SGHVS and CDR2 FQNEAQ. With 5 bases removed from V and 0 bases from J, the gap between germline ends came to 13 bases. CDR3 sequence: CASSPGTDTNYGYTF. In DNA, the CDR3 is TGTGCCAGCAGCCCAGGGACGGATACTAACTATGGCTACACCTTC.

Regarding this clone: The identical CDR3 is also encoded by other nucleotide sequences in the sample. The chain joins TRBV7-2 to TRBJ2-7; D possibly corresponds to TRBD2 (6 bases). Germline CDR1 reads SGHTA; CDR2 reads FQGNSA. V gave up 1 base and J gave up 1 base, with 8 bases separating them. The CDR3 runs to 14 residues. The CDR3 DNA follows: TGTGCCAGCAGCTTAGGGCGGGGTTCCTACGAGCAGTACTTC. Its translation is CASSLGRGSYEQYF.

This chain connects TRBV7-2 to TRBJ1-1; D is undetermined. The CDR3 sequence is 17 residues long. CDR1 is SGHTA and CDR2 is FQGNSA in the germline V gene. Trimming pared 5 bases from V and 1 base from J, leaving 20 bases between. CDR3: CASSQRTLLTPNTEAFF. CDR3 in DNA: TGTGCCAGCAGCCAGAGAACCCTCTTGACTCCGAACACTGAAGCTTTCTTT.

The rearrangement joins TRBV30 to TRBJ2-1; D not resolved. The germline V gene encodes CDR1 GTSNPN and CDR2 SVGIG (reference sequence). V was trimmed by 4 bases and J by 2 bases, leaving 6 bases between them. This CDR3 has 12 residues. The CDR3: CAWTFAYNEQFF. CDR3 nucleotide sequence: TGTGCCTGGACTTTTGCCTACAATGAGCAGTTCTTC.

The chain is built from TRBV19 and TRBJ2-6; D may be TRBD1 or TRBD2 (5 bases each). CDR1 is LNHDA and CDR2 is SQIVND in the germline V gene (reference sequence). This CDR3 region has 16 residues. The V end was cut by 4 bases, the J end by 0 bases, with 10 bases between. Written as DNA, the CDR3 is TGTGCCAGTAGTAGGGACCTTGACTCTGGGGCCAACGTCCTGACTTTC. Residues: CASSRDLDSGANVLTF. The whole variable domain, filled in from reference TRBV19 and TRBJ2-6, reads DGGITQSPKYLFRKEGQNVTLSCEQNLNHDAMYWYRQDPGQGLRLIYYSQIVNDFQKGDIAEGYSVSREKKESFPLTVTSAQKNPTAFYLCASSRDLDSGANVLTFGAGSRLTVL.

This rearrangement joins TRBV7-8 to TRBJ2-7; no clear D. The germline gives CDR1 SGHVS, CDR2 FQNEAQ. V lost 2 bases, J lost 5 bases, and 13 bases lay in between. The CDR3 spans 14 residues. CDR3 nucleotides: TGTGCCAGCAGCTTACCCTTCGGACGAAACGAGCAGTACTTC. This gives the protein CASSLPFGRNEQYF.

This clone was counted only a few times. The V call is TRBV29-1, the J call TRBJ2-2; D remains ambiguous. The V end was cut by 8 bases, the J end by 7 bases, with 17 bases between. CDR3 length: 13 residues. Germline V gives CDR1 SQVTM, CDR2 ANQGSEA. The CDR3 loop reads CSLHAEKIGELFF. In DNA, the CDR3 is TGCAGCCTCCATGCAGAGAAGATCGGGGAGCTGTTTTTT.

The V gene is TRBV7-2, the J gene TRBJ2-3, with a weak D call TRBD2 (5 bases). CDR1 and CDR2 from the germline V gene are SGHTA and FQGNSA. This CDR3 spans 16 amino acids. Trimming took 1 base from V and 6 from J, leaving 17 bases between them. CDR3 in DNA: TGTGCCAGCAGCTTAGTGAAGCTAGCCGGCAGGGATACGCAGTATTTT. Translating gives CASSLVKLAGRDTQYF.

The genes are TRBV7-2 and TRBJ2-3; D is tentatively TRBD1 or TRBD2 (6 bases each). Germline V lookup: CDR1 SGHTA, CDR2 FQGNSA. The CDR3 consists of 15 residues. Trimming left V 2 bases short and J 5 bases short, with 14 bases between. This CDR3 is CASSLSGGPGDTQYF. The CDR3 DNA reads as TGTGCCAGCAGCTTAAGTGGGGGGCCAGGAGATACGCAGTATTTT.

This clone was seen ten or more times. This sequence joins TRBV27 and TRBJ1-2; D might be TRBD1 (5 bases). Germline CDR1 and CDR2: MNHEY and SMNVEV (reference sequence). The CDR3 runs to 13 residues. Between the trimmed V and J ends, which lost 3 bases and 8 bases, there was a span of 13 bases. CDR3 loop: CASSLGGTLGYTF. CDR3 DNA: TGTGCCAGCAGTTTGGGAGGGACCCTCGGCTACACCTTC.